What follows are 14 T cell receptor beta chains derived from one specimen sequenced in a study of T cells in Graves' hyperthyroidism and ophthalmopathy. Amplified TCR beta CDR3 regions derived from RNA transcripts. With the HTBI primer set, the TCR CDR3 went through a first round of RT-PCR. TCRdb called the multiplex PCR reads again in MiXCR, with one record for every CDR3 protein. The data contain about 400,000 distinct CDR3 sequences, about 15% of them singletons. Source material: blood. Every receptor here comes from a woman aged 25-40 years with Graves' hyperthyroidism.

This clonotype was seen ten or more times. The J gene is TRBJ1-1, the V gene TRBV29-1, with a weak D call TRBD1 (6 bases). The CDR3 loop spans 13 amino acids. Germline V gene sequence: CDR1 SQVTM, CDR2 ANQGSEA. The V gene lost 4 bases and the J gene lost 2 bases, with 11 bases spanning the gap. In DNA, the CDR3 is TGCAGCGTTGGACAGGCGATAAACACTGAAGCTTTCTTT. Amino acids: CSVGQAINTEAFF. Looking up the rest from reference TRBV29-1 and TRBJ1-1 gives the full variable domain: SAVISQKPSRDICQRGTSLTIQCQVDSQVTMMFWYRQQPGQSLTLIATANQGSEATYESGFVIDKFPISRPNLTFSTLTVSNMSPEDSSIYLCSVGQAINTEAFFGQGTRLTVV.

The sample holds many counts of this clonotype. J is TRBJ2-7 and V is TRBV29-1; D might be TRBD1 or TRBD2, each matching 5 bases. Looked up from germline, CDR1 is SQVTM and CDR2 is ANQGSEA. This CDR3 spans 12 amino acids. V was pared by 4 bases and J by 5 bases, with 12 bases between. The CDR3 here is CSVAHLGDEQYF. Written as DNA, the CDR3 is TGCAGCGTTGCTCACCTGGGGGACGAGCAGTACTTC.

The genes are TRBV20-1 and TRBJ2-7, with 10 bases fitting TRBD1. The CDR3 covers 15 residues. V gave up 6 bases and J gave up 2 bases; unmatched junction bases: 10. Per the germline V gene, CDR1 is DFQATT and CDR2 is SNEGSKA (reference sequence). CDR3 region: CSAETIGQGAYEQYF. The CDR3 bases are TGCAGTGCAGAAACCATCGGACAGGGGGCCTACGAGCAGTACTTC.

This clonotype was counted at least ten times. V usage is TRBV2 and J usage is TRBJ1-2, with D hard to call. The germline V gene encodes CDR1 SNHLY and CDR2 FYNNEI. Trimming stripped 2 bases from V and 2 bases from J, with 3 bases between. The CDR3 sequence is 12 residues long. CDR3 sequence reads: CASSELNYGYTF. DNA for the CDR3: TGTGCCAGCAGTGAACTGAACTATGGCTACACCTTC. Full variable domain (remainder filled in from reference TRBV2 and TRBJ1-2): EPEVTQTPSHQVTQMGQEVILRCVPISNHLYFYWYRQILGQKVEFLVSFYNNEISEKSEIFDDQFSVERPDGSNFTLKIRSTKLEDSAMYFCASSELNYGYTFGSGTRLTVV.

The genes are TRBV13 and TRBJ2-2; D is unclear. Per germline, CDR1 PRHDT and CDR2 FYEKMQ (reference sequence). The V end was cut by 0 bases, the J end by 8 bases, with 13 bases between. The CDR3 sequence is 15 residues long. The chain's CDR3 is CASSLGGPYGGELFF. The CDR3 DNA reads TGTGCCAGCAGCTTAGGCGGGCCCTACGGAGGGGAGCTGTTTTTT.

This clonotype was seen at least ten times. The rearrangement joins TRBV6-1 to TRBJ2-1; no reliable D call. This CDR3 contains 15 residues. Germline-derived CDR1 and CDR2 are MNHNS and SASEGT. V was pared by 7 bases and J by 0 bases, with 13 bases between. The CDR3 sequence is CASKMVASSYNEQFF. CDR3 in DNA: TGTGCCAGCAAAATGGTAGCAAGCTCCTACAATGAGCAGTTCTTC.

This clonotype appeared a few times. This sequence joins TRBV6-5 and TRBJ2-2; unclear D gene. V lost 2 bases and J 4 bases, leaving 5 bases between the germline ends. Germline V gives CDR1 MNHEY, CDR2 SVGAGI. CDR3 length equals 13 residues. Here the CDR3 reads CASSYPSTGELFF. CDR3 coding DNA: TGTGCCAGCAGTTACCCGTCCACCGGGGAGCTGTTTTTT.

This chain uses TRBV15 with TRBJ1-4; 9 bases align to TRBD1. This CDR3 has 16 residues. J was trimmed by 8 bases and V by 0 bases; bases with no gene match: 7. CDR1 is LNHNV, CDR2 YYDKDF, per germline (reference sequence). The chain's CDR3 is CATSRDWDRAGEKLFF. The CDR3 DNA reads as TGTGCCACCAGCAGAGATTGGGACAGGGCGGGCGAAAAACTGTTTTTT.

This clonotype was observed at least ten times. J is TRBJ2-7 and V is TRBV6-5; D is perhaps TRBD1 (6 bases). Germline loops: CDR1 MNHEY, CDR2 SVGAGI. Between the trimmed V and J ends, which lost 0 bases and 4 bases, there was a span of 7 bases. The CDR3 has 13 amino acids. The CDR3 DNA follows: TGTGCCAGCAGTTACTCCGGACAGTACGAGCAGTACTTC. Translated: CASSYSGQYEQYF.

This clonotype has more than one count but fewer than ten. This may arise from a read error, as a much more abundant clone is one base away. The rearrangement joins TRBV18 to TRBJ2-3, with 8 bases identical to TRBD2. The junction had 17 bases not matched to a gene; V was cut back by 3 bases and J by 9 bases. CDR3 size: 17 residues. From germline, CDR1 is KGHSH and CDR2 LQKENI. CDR3 amino acids: CASSPGKTGPTSETQYF. CDR3 DNA: TGTGCCAGCTCACCCGGAAAGACGGGACCGACTAGCGAAACGCAGTATTTT. Filled out from reference TRBV18 and TRBJ2-3, the complete variable domain reads NAGVMQNPRHLVRRRGQEARLRCSPMKGHSHVYWYRQLPEEGLKFMVYLQKENIIDESGMPKERFSAEFPKEGPSILRIQQVVRGDSAAYFCASSPGKTGPTSETQYFGPGTRLTVL.

V usage is TRBV14 and J usage is TRBJ2-7, with D tentatively TRBD1 (6 bases). Per the germline V gene, CDR1 is SGHDN and CDR2 is FVKESK. V was shortened by 6 bases and J by 3 bases, with 12 bases between the two germline ends. The CDR3 is 13 amino acids. The DNA of the CDR3 is TGTGCCAGCAGTCACAGGGAGTTCTACGAGCAGTACTTC. This codes for CASSHREFYEQYF.

Only a few counts were recorded for this clonotype. The chain combines TRBV4-1 with TRBJ2-2, with 8 positions matching TRBD2. Germline values: CDR1 MGHRA, CDR2 YSYEKL. V lost 4 bases to trimming and J lost 3 bases; unmatched junction nucleotides: 7. The CDR3 contains 16 residues. The CDR3 DNA is TGCGCCAGCAGCCCACACGCGGGGGGATACACCGGGGAGCTGTTTTTT. Amino acids: CASSPHAGGYTGELFF.

This clonotype was seen repeatedly, ten times or more. The gene calls are TRBV6-1 and TRBJ2-7; 9 bases are a match to TRBD2. V shed 6 bases and J 0 bases; nucleotides not matched to a gene: 9. This CDR3 is built from 16 residues. CDR1 and CDR2 from the germline V gene are MNHNS and SASEGT. CDR3 DNA sequence: TGTGCCAGCAGCCGACCCTCTAGCGGGACCTCCTACGAGCAGTACTTC. Translated: CASSRPSSGTSYEQYF.

V gene TRBV19 combines with J gene TRBJ2-2; 9 positions match TRBD2. The CDR3 totals 16 residues. V lost 2 bases and J lost 7; bases outside the gene matches: 8. The germline gives CDR1 LNHDA, CDR2 SQIVND (reference sequence). The DNA for the CDR3 is TGTGCCAGTAGTATACGTGGGTCTAGCGGGAACGGGGAGCTGTTTTTT. Amino acids: CASSIRGSSGNGELFF.